The clone carrying this T cell receptor beta chain was seen ten or more times. Its antigen is not identified. This entry belongs to a study of T-cell reconstitution after alpha-beta-depleted transplantation in children. Study-wide results and limits: Once a year had passed after transplant, T-cell counts and diversity came mostly from newly produced T cells.

Unique molecular identifiers tagged the TCRbeta library. MiXCR, run by TCRdb on the PCR reads, gives a single entry per CDR3 protein. This sample yields a few hundred thousand distinct CDR3 sequences, of which approximately 10% are seen a single time; less than 25% belongs to the top ten. The length of the CDR3 is 14 residues. V dropped 1 base and J dropped 5 bases, with 8 bases sitting between them. The germline CDR1 and CDR2 sequences are SGHTA and FQGNSA. The sample consisted of peripheral blood, taken 180 days after TCRalphabeta/CD19-depleted stem cell transplant. The J gene is TRBJ2-2, the V gene TRBV7-2; D could derive from TRBD1 or TRBD2 (5 bases each). The TCR sequence derives from a male patient aged 2-15 years who had a stem cell transplant for chronic granulomatous disease, so the T cells may come from the graft donor. The CDR3 region has the DNA TGTGCCAGCAGCTTAGTCGGGGCAACCGGGGAGCTGTTTTTT. Translating it yields CASSLVGATGELFF.